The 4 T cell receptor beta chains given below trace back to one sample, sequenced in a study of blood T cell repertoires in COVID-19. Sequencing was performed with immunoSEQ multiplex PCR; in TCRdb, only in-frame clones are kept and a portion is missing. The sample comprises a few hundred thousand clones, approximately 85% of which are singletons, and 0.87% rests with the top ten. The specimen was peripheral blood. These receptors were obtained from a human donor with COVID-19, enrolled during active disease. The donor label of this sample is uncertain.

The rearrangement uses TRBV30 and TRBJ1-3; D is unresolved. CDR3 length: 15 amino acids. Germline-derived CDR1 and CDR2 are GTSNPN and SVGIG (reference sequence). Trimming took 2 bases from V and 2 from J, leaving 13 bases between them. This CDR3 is CAWSMALITGNTIYF. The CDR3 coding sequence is TGTGCCTGGAGTATGGCTTTAATTACTGGAAACACCATATATTTT.

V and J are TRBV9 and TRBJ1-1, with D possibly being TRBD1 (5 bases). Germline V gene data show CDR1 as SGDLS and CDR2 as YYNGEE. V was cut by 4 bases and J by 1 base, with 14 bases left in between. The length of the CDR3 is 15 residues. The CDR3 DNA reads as TGTGCCAGCAGCAGGCTATCGGGGGGGAACACTGAAGCTTTCTTT. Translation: CASSRLSGGNTEAFF.

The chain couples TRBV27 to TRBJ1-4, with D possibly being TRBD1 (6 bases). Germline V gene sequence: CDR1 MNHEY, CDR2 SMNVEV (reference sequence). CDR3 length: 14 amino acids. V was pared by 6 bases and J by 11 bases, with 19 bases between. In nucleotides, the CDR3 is TGTGCCAGCAGCCCAGGACAGCGCTCGGGGAAACTGTTTTTT. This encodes CASSPGQRSGKLFF.

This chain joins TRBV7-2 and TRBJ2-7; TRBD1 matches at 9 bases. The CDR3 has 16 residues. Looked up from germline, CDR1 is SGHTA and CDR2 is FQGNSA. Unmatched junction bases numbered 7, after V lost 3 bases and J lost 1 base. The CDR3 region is CASSLRRTGASYEQYF. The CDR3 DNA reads TGTGCCAGCAGCTTGAGAAGGACAGGGGCTTCCTACGAGCAGTACTTC.